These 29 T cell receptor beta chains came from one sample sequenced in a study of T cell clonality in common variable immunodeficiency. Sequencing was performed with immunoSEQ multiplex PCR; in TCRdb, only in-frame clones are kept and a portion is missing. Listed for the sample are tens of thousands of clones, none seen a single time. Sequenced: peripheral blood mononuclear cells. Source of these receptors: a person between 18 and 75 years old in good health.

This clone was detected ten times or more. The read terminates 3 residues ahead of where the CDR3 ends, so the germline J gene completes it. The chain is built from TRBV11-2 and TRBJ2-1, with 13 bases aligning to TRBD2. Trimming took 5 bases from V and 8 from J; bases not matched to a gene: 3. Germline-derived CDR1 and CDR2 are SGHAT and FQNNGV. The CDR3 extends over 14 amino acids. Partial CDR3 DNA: TGTGCCAGCAGCCCGACTAGCGGGGGGTATGAG. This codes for CASSPTSGGYE. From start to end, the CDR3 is CASSPTSGGYEQFF.

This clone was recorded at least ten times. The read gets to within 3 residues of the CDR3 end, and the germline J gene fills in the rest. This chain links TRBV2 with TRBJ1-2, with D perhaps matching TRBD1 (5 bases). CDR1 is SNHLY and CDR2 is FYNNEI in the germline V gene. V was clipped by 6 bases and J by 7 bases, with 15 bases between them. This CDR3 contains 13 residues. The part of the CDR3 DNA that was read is TGTGCCAGCAGCAACGGGAGGGGTAGTGGC. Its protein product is CASSNGRGSG. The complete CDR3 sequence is CASSNGRGSGYTF.

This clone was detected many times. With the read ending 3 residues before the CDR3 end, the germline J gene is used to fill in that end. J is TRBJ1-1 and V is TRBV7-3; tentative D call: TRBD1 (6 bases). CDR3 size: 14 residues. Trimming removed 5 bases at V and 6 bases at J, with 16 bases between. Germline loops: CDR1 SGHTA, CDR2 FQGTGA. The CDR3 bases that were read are TGTGCCAGCAGCCCAGGGGCGAGCGGGGCTGAA. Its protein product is CASSPGASGAE. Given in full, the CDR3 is CASSPGASGAEAFF.

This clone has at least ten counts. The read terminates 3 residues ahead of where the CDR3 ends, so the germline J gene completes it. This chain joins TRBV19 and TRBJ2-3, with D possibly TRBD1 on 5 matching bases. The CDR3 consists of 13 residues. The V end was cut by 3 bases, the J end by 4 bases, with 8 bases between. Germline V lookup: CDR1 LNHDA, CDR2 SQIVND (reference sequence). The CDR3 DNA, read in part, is TGTGCCAGTAGTATCAGGGATGCAGATACG. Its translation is CASSIRDADT. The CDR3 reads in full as CASSIRDADTQYF. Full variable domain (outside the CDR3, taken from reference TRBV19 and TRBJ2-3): DGGITQSPKYLFRKEGQNVTLSCEQNLNHDAMYWYRQDPGQGLRLIYYSQIVNDFQKGDIAEGYSVSREKKESFPLTVTSAQKNPTAFYLCASSIRDADTQYFGPGTRLTVL.

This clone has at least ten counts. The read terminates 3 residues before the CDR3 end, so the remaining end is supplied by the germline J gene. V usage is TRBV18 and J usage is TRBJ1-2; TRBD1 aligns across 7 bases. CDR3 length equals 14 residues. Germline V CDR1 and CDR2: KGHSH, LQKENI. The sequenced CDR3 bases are TGTGCCAGCTCACCCCGACAGGGTGCTAGGGGC. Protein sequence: CASSPRQGARG. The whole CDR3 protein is CASSPRQGARGYTF.

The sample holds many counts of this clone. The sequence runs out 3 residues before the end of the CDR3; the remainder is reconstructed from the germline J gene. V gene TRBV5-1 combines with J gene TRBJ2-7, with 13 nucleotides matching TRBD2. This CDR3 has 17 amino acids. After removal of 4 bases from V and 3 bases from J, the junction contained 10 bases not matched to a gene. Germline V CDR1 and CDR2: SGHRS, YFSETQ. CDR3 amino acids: CASSPGTSGNIGYEQYF. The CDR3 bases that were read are TGCGCCAGCAGCCCAGGGACTAGCGGGAACATAGGCTACGAG.

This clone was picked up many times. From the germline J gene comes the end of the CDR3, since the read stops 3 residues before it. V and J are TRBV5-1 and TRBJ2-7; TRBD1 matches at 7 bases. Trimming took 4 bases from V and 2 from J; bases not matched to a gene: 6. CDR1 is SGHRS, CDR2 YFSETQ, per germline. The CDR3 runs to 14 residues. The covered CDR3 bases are TGCGCCAGCAGCGCACAGGGGACCACCTACGAG. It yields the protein CASSAQGTTYE. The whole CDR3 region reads CASSAQGTTYEQYF.

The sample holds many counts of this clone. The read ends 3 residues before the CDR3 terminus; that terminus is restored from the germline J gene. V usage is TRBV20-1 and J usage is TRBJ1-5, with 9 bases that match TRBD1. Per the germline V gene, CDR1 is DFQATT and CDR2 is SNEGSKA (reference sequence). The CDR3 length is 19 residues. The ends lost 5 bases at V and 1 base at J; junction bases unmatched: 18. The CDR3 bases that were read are TGCAGTGCTTCCAAACCGGGACAGGGCGCCGGATGGAGCAATCAGCCC. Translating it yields CSASKPGQGAGWSNQP. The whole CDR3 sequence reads CSASKPGQGAGWSNQPQHF.

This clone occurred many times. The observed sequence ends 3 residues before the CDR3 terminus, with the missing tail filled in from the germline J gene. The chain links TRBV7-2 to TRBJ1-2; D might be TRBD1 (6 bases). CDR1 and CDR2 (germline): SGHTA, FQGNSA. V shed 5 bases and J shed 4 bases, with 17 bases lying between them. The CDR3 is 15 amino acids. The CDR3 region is CASSQTTGRSYGYTF. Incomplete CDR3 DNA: TGTGCCAGCAGCCAAACGACAGGCAGAAGCTATGGC.

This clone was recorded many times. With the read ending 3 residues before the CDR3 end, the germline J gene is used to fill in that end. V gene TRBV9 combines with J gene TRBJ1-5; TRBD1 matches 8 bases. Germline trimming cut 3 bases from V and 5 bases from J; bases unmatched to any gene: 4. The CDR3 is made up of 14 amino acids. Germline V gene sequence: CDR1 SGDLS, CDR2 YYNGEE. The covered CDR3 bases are TGTGCCAGCAGCGGACAGGGGTCCGATCAGCCC. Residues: CASSGQGSDQP. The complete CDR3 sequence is CASSGQGSDQPQHF.

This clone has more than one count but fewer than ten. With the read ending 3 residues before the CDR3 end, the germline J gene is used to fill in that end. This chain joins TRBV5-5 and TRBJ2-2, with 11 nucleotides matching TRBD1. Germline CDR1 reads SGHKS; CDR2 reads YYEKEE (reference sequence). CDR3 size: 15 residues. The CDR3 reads CASSRGTGGHEKLFF. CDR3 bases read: TGTGCCAGCAGTAGAGGGACAGGGGGACACGAAAAG.

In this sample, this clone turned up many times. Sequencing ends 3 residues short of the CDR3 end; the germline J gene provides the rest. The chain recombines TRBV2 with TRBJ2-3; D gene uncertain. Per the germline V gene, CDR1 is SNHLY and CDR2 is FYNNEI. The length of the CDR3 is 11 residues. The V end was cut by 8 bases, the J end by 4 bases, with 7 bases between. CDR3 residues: CASPKADTQYF. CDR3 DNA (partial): TGTGCCAGCCCGAAGGCAGATACG.

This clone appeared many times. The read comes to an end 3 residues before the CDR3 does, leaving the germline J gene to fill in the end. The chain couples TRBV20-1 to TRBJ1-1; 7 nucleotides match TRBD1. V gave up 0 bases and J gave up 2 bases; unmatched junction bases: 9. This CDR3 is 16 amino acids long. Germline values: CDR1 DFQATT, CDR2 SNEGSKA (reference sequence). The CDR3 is CSARERGTAFNTEAFF. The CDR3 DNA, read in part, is TGCAGTGCTAGAGAACGGGGGACAGCCTTTAACACTGAA.

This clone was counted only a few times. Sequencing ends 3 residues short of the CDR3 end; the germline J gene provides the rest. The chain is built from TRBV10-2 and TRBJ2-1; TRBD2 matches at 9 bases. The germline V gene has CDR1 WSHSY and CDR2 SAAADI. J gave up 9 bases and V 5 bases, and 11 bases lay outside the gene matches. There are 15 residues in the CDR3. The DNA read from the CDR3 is TGCGCCAGCAGTCAATCGGCGGGAGGGCCGGGTGAG. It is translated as CASSQSAGGPGE. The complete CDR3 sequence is CASSQSAGGPGEQFF.

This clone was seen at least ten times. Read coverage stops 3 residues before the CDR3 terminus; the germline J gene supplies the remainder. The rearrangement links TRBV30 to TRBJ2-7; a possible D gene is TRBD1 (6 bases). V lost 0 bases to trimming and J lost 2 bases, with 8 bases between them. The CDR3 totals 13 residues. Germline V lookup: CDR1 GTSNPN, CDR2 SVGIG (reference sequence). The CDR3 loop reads CAWSVGGAYEQYF. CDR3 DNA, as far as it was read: TGTGCCTGGAGTGTAGGGGGAGCCTACGAG.

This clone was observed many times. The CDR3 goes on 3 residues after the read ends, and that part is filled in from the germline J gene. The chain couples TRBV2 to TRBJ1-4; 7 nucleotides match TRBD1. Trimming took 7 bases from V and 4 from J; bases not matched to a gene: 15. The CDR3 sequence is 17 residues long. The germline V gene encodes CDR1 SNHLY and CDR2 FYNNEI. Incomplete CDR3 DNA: TGTGCCAGCAAACCCCGGACAGGAAATATGAATAATGAAAAA. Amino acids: CASKPRTGNMNNEK. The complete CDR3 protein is CASKPRTGNMNNEKLFF.

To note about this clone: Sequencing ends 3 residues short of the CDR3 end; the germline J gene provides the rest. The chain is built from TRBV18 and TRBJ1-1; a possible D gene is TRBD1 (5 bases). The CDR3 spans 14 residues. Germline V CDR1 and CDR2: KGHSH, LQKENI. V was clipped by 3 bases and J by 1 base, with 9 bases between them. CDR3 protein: CASSPQGRNTEAFF. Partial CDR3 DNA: TGTGCCAGCTCACCCCAGGGCAGGAACACTGAA.

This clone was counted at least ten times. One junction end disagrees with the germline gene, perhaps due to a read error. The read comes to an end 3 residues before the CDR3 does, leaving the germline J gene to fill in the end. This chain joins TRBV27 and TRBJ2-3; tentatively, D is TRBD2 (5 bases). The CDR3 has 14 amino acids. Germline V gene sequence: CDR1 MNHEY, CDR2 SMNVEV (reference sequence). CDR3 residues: CASRPWASRDTQYF. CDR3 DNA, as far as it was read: TGTGCCAGCCGTCCCTGGGCTAGCAGAGATACG.

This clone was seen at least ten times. The sequenced part of the CDR3 DNA is TGCGCCAGCAGCCCCTCGGGGGCAGGGGGAGGCTACGAG. Its protein product is CASSPSGAGGGYE. In full, the CDR3 is CASSPSGAGGGYEQYF. V is TRBV4-1 and J is TRBJ2-7, with D possibly TRBD1 on 7 matching bases. From the germline J gene comes the end of the CDR3, since the read stops 3 residues before it. This CDR3 region has 16 residues. V lost 4 bases and J lost 3, with 19 bases in between. CDR1 and CDR2 from the germline V gene are MGHRA and YSYEKL.

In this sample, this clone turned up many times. CDR3 sequence: CASSHYRSGESDTQYF. CDR3 DNA, as far as it was read: TGTGCCAGCAGTCACTACCGTAGCGGGGAATCGGATACG. This chain links TRBV6-2 or TRBV6-3 with TRBJ2-3; 8 bases line up with TRBD2. The CDR3 end lies 3 residues beyond the end of the read and is filled in from the germline J gene. This CDR3 comprises 16 residues. V dropped 5 bases and J dropped 6; count of bases not matched to a gene: 13. Germline lookup yields CDR1 MNHEY and CDR2 SVGEGT.

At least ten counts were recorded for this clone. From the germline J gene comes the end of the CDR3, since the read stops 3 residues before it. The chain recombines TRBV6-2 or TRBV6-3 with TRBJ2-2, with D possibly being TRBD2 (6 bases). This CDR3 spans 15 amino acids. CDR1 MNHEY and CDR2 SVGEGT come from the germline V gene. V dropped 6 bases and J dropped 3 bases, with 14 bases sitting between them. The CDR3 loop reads CASRDLAYDTGELFF. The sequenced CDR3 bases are TGTGCCAGCAGAGACCTAGCGTACGACACCGGGGAG.

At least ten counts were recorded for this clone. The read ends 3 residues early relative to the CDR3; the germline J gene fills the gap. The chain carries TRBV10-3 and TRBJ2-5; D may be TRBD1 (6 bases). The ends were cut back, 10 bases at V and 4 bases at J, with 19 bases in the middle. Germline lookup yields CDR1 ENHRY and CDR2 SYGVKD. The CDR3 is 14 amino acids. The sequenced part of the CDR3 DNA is TGTGCCACACGGTCCGACAGGTCTGGAGAGACC. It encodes CATRSDRSGET. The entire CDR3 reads CATRSDRSGETQYF.

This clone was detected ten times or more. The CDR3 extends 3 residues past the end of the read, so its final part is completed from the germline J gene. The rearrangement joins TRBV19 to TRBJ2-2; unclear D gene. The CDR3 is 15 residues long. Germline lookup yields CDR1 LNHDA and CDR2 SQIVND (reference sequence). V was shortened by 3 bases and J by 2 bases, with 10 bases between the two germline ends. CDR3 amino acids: CASSIPRINTGELFF. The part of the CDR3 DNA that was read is TGTGCCAGTAGTATTCCCAGAATAAACACCGGGGAG.

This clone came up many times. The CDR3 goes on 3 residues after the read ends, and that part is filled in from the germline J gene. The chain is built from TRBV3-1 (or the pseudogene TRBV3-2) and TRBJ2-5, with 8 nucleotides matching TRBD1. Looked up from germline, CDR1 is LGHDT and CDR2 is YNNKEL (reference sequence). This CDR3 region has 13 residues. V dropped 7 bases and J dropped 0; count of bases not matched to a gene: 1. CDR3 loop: CASKDRDQETQYF. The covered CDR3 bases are TGTGCCAGCAAGGACAGGGACCAAGAGACC.

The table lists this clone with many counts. Partial CDR3 DNA: TGTGCCACCAGTGACCCCATGGACCCTTACAGGGAGACC. Residues: CATSDPMDPYRET. From start to end, the CDR3 is CATSDPMDPYRETQYF. The chain joins TRBV24-1 to TRBJ2-5; the D gene is possibly TRBD1 (5 bases). The read ends 3 residues shy of where the CDR3 ends; the end is completed using the germline J gene. Germline loops: CDR1 KGHDR, CDR2 SFDVKD. CDR3 length: 16 residues. Trimming shortened V by 4 bases and J by 5 bases, and 19 bases separated the two germline ends.

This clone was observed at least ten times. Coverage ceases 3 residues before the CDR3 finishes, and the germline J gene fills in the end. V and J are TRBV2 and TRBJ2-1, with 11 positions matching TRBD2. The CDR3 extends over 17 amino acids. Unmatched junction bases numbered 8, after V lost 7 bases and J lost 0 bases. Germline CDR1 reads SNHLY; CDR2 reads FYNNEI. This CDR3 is CASIMVAGGFSYNEQFF. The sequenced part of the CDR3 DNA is TGTGCCAGCATCATGGTAGCGGGGGGGTTCTCCTACAATGAG.

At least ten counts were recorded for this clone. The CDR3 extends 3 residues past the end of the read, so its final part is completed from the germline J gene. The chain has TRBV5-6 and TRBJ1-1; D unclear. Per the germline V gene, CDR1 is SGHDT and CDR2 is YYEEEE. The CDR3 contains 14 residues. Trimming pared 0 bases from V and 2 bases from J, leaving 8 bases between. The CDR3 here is CASSLGHLNTEAFF. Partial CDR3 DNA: TGTGCCAGCAGCTTGGGACACCTCAACACTGAA.

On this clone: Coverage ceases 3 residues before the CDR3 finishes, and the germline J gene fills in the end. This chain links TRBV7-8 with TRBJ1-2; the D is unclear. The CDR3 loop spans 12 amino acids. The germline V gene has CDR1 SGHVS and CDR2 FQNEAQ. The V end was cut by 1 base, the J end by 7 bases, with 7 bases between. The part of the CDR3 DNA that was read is TGTGCCAGCAGCTTAGTCGGGGTTGGC. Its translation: CASSLVGVG. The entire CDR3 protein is CASSLVGVGYTF.

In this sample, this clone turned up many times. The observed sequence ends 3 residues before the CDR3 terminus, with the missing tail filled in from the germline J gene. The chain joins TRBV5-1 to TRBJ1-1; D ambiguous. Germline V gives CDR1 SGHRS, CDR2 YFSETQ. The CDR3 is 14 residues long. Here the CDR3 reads CASSLAGLAEAAFF. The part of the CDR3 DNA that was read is TGCGCCAGCAGCTTGGCCGGACTGGCCGAGGCG.